A selection of T cell receptor beta chains follows, all from one sample in a study of tumor-infiltrating lymphocytes in localized non-small cell lung cancer. This table comes from immunoSEQ multiplex PCR, and its TCRdb copy is limited to in-frame clones, with some not included. Among about 14,000 clones listed, about two thirds were seen once. Sequenced input: uninvolved lung tissue not adjacent to the tumor. The receptors were sampled from a human donor with non-small cell lung cancer. CDR3s include the opening cysteine and the closing phenylalanine or tryptophan.

len: 13
v_gene: TRBV18
j_gene: TRBJ1-2
CDR3aa: CASSPGQGFGYTF

len: 13
v_gene: TRBV6-5
j_gene: TRBJ2-1
CDR3aa: CASGGLGGHEQFF

len: 14
v_gene: TRBV25-1
j_gene: TRBJ1-1
CDR3aa: CASSSTGGSTEAFF

len: 13
v_gene: TRBV6-1
j_gene: TRBJ2-1
CDR3aa: CASSIGPYNEQFF

len: 15
v_gene: TRBV7-2
j_gene: TRBJ1-5
CDR3aa: CASSARTGGGQPQHF

len: 13
v_gene: TRBV13
j_gene: TRBJ2-2
CDR3aa: CASSLVATGELFF

len: 14
v_gene: TRBV2
j_gene: TRBJ1-6
CDR3aa: CASSADRWGSPLHF

len: 12
v_gene: TRBV5-1
j_gene: TRBJ2-3
CDR3aa: CASSFYLDTQYF

len: 17
v_gene: TRBV30
j_gene: TRBJ2-1
CDR3aa: CAWSPNTQRSTYNEQFF

len: 14
v_gene: TRBV28
j_gene: TRBJ2-3
CDR3aa: CASSPLGTDHTQYF

len: 16
v_gene: TRBV19
j_gene: TRBJ2-6
CDR3aa: CASSSPTGAGANVLTF

len: 16
v_gene: TRBV28
j_gene: TRBJ1-1
CDR3aa: CASTSPPGQGNTEAFF

len: 17
v_gene: TRBV27
j_gene: TRBJ1-1
CDR3aa: CASSLLGEAGGGGEAFF

len: 14
v_gene: TRBV5-4
j_gene: TRBJ2-7
CDR3aa: CASSLAEQEYEQYF

len: 15
v_gene: TRBV15
j_gene: TRBJ2-1
CDR3aa: CATSRRTSGNNEQFF

len: 13
v_gene: TRBV19
j_gene: TRBJ2-4
CDR3aa: CASSIVPGNIQYF

len: 14
v_gene: TRBV30
j_gene: TRBJ1-2
CDR3aa: CAWSVRGNVGGYTF

len: 17
v_gene: TRBV28
j_gene: TRBJ1-6
CDR3aa: CASSLSGVGVANSPLHF

len: 17
v_gene: TRBV4-3
j_gene: TRBJ2-1
CDR3aa: CASSQGYGGRAGNEQFF

len: 15
v_gene: TRBV2
j_gene: TRBJ2-5
CDR3aa: CARSKAVGGWETQYF

len: 15
v_gene: TRBV10-3
j_gene: TRBJ1-1
CDR3aa: CATWGQSHLNTEAFF

len: 14
v_gene: TRBV7-2
j_gene: TRBJ2-3
CDR3aa: CASSLGRYSDTQYF

len: 15
v_gene: TRBV18
j_gene: TRBJ2-7
CDR3aa: CASSPTSGSRSEQYF

len: 14
v_gene: TRBV5-1
j_gene: TRBJ2-7
CDR3aa: CASSWTSGTGEQYF

len: 13
v_gene: TRBV10-3
j_gene: TRBJ2-7
CDR3aa: CAISVLGSYEQYF

len: 16
v_gene: TRBV5-1
j_gene: TRBJ2-2
CDR3aa: CASSARTSLGTGELFF

len: 15
v_gene: TRBV5-6
j_gene: TRBJ1-6
CDR3aa: CASSLWDRDVSPLHF

len: 14
v_gene: TRBV7-2
j_gene: TRBJ1-2
CDR3aa: CASSLVVTSYGYTF

len: 14
v_gene: TRBV5-6
j_gene: TRBJ2-5
CDR3aa: CASSSGQIEETQYF

len: 16
v_gene: TRBV5-1
j_gene: TRBJ1-1
CDR3aa: CASSLAGTAVNTEAFF

len: 16
v_gene: TRBV15
j_gene: TRBJ1-5
CDR3aa: CATSRGEGRGNQPQHF

len: 14
v_gene: TRBV28
j_gene: TRBJ2-2
CDR3aa: CASKRLEGTGELFF

len: 15
v_gene: TRBV7-3
j_gene: TRBJ2-7
CDR3aa: CASSLGGTGPYEQYF